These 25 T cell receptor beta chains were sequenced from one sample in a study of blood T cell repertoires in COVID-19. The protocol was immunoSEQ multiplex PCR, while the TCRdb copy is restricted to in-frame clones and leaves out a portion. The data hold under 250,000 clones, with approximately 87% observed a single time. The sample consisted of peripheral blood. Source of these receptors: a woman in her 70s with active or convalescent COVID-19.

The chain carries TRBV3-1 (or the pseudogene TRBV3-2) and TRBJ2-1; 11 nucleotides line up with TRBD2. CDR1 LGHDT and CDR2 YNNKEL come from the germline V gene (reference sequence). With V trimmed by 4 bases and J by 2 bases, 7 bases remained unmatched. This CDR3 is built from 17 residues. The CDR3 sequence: CASSPQGTSGPYNEQFF. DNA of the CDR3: TGTGCCAGCAGCCCCCAAGGGACTAGCGGACCCTACAATGAGCAGTTCTTC.

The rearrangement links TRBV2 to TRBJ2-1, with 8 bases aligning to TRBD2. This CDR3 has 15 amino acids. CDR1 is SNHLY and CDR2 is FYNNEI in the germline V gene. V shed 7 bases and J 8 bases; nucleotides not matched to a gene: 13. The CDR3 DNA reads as TGTGCCAGCAAAGTATGGGGACTAGGGTTGGATGAGCAGTTCTTC. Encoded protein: CASKVWGLGLDEQFF.

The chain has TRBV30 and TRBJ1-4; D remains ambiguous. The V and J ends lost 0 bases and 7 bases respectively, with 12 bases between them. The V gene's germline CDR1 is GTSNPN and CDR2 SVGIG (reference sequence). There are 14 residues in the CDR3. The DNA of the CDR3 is TGTGCCTGGAGTGTAATCCGGGGAGGTGAAAAACTGTTTTTT. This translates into CAWSVIRGGEKLFF.

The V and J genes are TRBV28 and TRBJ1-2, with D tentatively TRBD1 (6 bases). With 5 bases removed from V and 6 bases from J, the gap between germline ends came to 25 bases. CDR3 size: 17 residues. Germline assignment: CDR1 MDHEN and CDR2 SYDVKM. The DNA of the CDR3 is TGTGCCAGCAGTCCGGTGGGGTTTTTTGGGGCAGGGGATGGCTACACCTTC. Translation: CASSPVGFFGAGDGYTF.

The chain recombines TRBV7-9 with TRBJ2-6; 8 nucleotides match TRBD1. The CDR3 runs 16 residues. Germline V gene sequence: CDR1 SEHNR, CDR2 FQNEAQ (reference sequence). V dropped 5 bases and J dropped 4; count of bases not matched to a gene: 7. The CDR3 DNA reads TGTGCCAGCAGCAGCTCCAGGGGGCTCGGGGCCAACGTCCTGACTTTC. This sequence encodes CASSSSRGLGANVLTF.

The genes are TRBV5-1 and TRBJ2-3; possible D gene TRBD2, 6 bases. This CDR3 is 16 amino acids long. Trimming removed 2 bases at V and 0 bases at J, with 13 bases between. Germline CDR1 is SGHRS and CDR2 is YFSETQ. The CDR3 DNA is TGCGCCAGCAGCTTTACTTTAGCGGAGAGCACAGATACGCAGTATTTT. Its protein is CASSFTLAESTDTQYF.

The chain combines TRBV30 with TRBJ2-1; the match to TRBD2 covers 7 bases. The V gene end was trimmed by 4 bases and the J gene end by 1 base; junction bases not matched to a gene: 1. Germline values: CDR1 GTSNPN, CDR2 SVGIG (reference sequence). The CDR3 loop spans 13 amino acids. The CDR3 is CAWNSGSYNEQFF. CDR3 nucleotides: TGTGCCTGGAATAGCGGGTCCTACAATGAGCAGTTCTTC.

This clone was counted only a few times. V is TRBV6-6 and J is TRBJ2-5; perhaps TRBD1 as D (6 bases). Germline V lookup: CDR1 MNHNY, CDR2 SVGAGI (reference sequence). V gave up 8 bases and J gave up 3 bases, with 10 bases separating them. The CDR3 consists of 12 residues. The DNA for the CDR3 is TGTGCCAGCTCTCGACAGGAAGAGACCCAGTACTTC. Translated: CASSRQEETQYF.

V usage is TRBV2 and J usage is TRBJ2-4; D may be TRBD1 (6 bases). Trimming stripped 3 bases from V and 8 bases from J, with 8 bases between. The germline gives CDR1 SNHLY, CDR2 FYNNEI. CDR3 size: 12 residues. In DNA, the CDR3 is TGTGCCAGCAGTGACCAGGGGTACATTCAGTACTTC. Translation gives CASSDQGYIQYF.

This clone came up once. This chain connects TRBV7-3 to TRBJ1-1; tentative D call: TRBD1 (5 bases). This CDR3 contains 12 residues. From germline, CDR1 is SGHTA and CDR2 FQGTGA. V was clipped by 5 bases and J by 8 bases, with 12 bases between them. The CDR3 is CASSQGHSEAFF. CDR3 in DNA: TGTGCCAGCAGCCAGGGCCACTCGGAAGCTTTCTTT. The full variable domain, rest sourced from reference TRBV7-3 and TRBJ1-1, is GAGVSQTPSNKVTEKGKYVELRCDPISGHTALYWYRQSLGQGPEFLIYFQGTGAADDSGLPNDRFFAVRPEGSVSTLKIQRTERGDSAVYLCASSQGHSEAFFGQGTRLTVV.

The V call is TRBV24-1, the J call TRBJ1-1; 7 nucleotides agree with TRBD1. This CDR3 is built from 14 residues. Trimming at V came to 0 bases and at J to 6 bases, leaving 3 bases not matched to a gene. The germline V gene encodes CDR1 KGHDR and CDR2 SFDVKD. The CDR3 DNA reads TGTGCCACCAGTGATTTGTACAGGGGCCCTGAAGCTTTCTTT. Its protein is CATSDLYRGPEAFF.

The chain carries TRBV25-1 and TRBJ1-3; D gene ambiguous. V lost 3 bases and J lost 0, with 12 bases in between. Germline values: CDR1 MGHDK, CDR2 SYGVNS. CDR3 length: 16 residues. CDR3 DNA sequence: TGTGCCAGCAGTGAGAATAGTGCGTACTCTGGAAACACCATATATTTT. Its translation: CASSENSAYSGNTIYF.

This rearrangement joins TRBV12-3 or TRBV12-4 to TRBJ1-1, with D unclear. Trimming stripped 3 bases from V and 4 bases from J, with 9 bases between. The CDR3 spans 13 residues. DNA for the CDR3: TGTGCCAGCAGTTTTAGTCCTGGCACTGAAGCTTTCTTT. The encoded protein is CASSFSPGTEAFF.

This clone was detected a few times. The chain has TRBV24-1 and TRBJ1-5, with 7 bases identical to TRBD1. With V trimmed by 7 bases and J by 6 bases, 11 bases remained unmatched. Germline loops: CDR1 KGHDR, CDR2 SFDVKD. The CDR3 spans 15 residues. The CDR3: CATSDSGTAIQPQHF. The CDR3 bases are TGTGCCACCAGCGACTCCGGGACAGCGATTCAGCCCCAGCATTTT.

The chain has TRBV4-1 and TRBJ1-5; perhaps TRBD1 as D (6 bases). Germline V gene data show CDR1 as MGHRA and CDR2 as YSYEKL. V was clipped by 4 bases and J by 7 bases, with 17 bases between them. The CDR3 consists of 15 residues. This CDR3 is CASSLYLGGAQPQHF. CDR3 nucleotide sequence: TGCGCCAGCAGCCTATACCTCGGGGGGGCCCAGCCCCAGCATTTT.

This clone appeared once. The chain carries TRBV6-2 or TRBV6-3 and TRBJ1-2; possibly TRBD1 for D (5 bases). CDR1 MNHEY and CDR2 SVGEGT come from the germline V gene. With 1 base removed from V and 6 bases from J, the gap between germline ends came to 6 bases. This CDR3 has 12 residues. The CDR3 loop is CASSYFRDGYTF. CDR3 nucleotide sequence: TGTGCCAGCAGTTACTTCAGGGATGGCTACACCTTC.

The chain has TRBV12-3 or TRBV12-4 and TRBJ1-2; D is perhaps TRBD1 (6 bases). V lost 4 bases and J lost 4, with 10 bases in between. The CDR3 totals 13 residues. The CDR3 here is CASSWSGAYGYTF. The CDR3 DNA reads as TGTGCCAGCAGTTGGTCAGGGGCCTATGGCTACACCTTC.

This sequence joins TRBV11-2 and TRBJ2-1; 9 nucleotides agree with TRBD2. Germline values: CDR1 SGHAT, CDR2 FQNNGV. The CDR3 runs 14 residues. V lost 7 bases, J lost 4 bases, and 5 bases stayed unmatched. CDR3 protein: CASTLAGPYNEQFF. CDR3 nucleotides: TGTGCCAGCACCCTAGCGGGGCCTTACAATGAGCAGTTCTTC.

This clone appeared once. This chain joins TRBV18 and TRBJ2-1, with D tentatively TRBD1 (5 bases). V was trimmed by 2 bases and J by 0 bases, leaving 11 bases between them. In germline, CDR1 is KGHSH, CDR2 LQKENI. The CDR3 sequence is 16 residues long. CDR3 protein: CASSPGRQSSYNEQFF. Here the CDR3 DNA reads TGTGCCAGCTCACCAGGAAGACAGAGCTCCTACAATGAGCAGTTCTTC.

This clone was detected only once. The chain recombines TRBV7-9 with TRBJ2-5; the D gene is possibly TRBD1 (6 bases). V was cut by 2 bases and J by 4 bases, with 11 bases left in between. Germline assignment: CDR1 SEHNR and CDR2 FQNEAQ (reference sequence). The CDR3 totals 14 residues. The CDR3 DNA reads TGTGCCAGCAGCTTACAGGGGAGCGGAGAGACCCAGTACTTC. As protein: CASSLQGSGETQYF.

The CDR3 is CASSRQGVMGGYTF. CDR3 in DNA: TGTGCCAGCAGCCGACAGGGGGTTATGGGAGGCTACACCTTC. This chain links TRBV2 with TRBJ1-2; 9 positions agree with TRBD1. Looked up from germline, CDR1 is SNHLY and CDR2 is FYNNEI. CDR3 length equals 14 residues. The V and J ends lost 6 bases and 8 bases, in that order; junction bases with no gene match: 10.

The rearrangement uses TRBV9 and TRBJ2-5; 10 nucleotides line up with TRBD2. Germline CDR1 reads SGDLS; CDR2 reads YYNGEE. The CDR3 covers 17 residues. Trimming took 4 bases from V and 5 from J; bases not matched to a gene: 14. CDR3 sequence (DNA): TGTGCCAGCAGCTCCTCGTTAAGCGGGGGGGTCCGGGAGACCCAGTACTTC. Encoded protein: CASSSSLSGGVRETQYF.

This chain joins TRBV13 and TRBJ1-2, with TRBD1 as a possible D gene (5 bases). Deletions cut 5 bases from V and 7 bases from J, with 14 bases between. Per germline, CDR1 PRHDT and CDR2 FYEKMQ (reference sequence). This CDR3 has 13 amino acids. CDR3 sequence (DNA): TGTGCCAGCAGCCTCCCGGACAAAAGTGGCTACACCTTC. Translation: CASSLPDKSGYTF.

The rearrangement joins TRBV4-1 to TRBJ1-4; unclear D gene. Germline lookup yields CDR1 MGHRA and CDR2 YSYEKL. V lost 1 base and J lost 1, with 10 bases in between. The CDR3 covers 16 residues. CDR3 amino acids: CASSQGEGRTNEKLFF. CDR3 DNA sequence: TGCGCCAGCAGCCAAGGGGAGGGCCGAACTAATGAAAAACTGTTTTTT.

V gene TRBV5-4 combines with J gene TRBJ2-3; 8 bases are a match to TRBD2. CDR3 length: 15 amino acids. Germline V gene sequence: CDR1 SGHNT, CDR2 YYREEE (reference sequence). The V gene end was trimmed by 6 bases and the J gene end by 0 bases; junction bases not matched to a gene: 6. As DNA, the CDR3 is TGTGCCAGCACCAGCACTAGCGGAAGCACAGATACGCAGTATTTT. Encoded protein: CASTSTSGSTDTQYF.